This TCR beta chain was profiled in a study of regulatory T cells in long-lasting Graves disease. Study findings and constraints: Persistent cases favored TRBV28, TRBJ1-2 and TRBJ2-5.

Time point: persistent/refractory GD, antithyroid drugs over 5 years with positive TRAb. PBMCs were the source of the RNA used for TCR sequencing. Diagnosis followed American Thyroid Association guidelines for Graves' disease. To make TCR beta libraries, researchers used iRepertoire HTBI primers and Arm-PCR of CDR3 regions. In TCRdb, the multiplex PCR reads were re-called with MiXCR into one record per CDR3 protein. The table has more than 300,000 distinct CDR3 sequences, 20% to 25% seen once. This clonotype has a count of ten or more. Antigen unknown. The germline CDR1 and CDR2 sequences are SGHVS and FQNEAQ. V lost 5 bases and J lost 0, with 14 bases in between. This CDR3 region has 15 residues.

This specimen was peripheral blood mononuclear cells (PBMCs), taken when the disease was refractory, from a patient treated with antithyroid drugs. The TCR sequence derives from a woman aged 40 to 50 with Graves disease. J is TRBJ2-7 and V is TRBV7-8; TRBD1 might be the D (6 bases). CDR3 sequence (DNA): TGTGCCAGCAGCGCAGGGGTGCGGTACTCCTACGAGCAGTACTTC. Protein sequence: CASSAGVRYSYEQYF.